This TCR beta chain emerged from a study of T cells in Graves' hyperthyroidism and ophthalmopathy. Study summary: Staff took peripheral blood when the initial diagnosis was made, before any treatment began.

V lost 4 bases, J lost 0 bases, and 25 bases lay in between. Germline V CDR1 and CDR2: ENHRY, SYGVKD. The CDR3 loop spans 19 amino acids. This clonotype was seen ten or more times. Its matching antigen is unknown. Overall study findings and caveats: Most clonotypes that expanded in the thyroid above 0.001 also showed up in blood.

The investigators amplified TCR beta CDR3 regions from RNA transcripts. The HTBI primer set served for first-round RT-PCR of the TCR CDR3. TCRdb reprocessed the multiplex PCR reads via MiXCR and lists one record per CDR3 protein. The sample has around 350,000 distinct CDR3 sequences; 19% are singletons. The chain recombines TRBV10-3 with TRBJ2-7, with D perhaps assigned TRBD1 or TRBD2 (5 bases each). This clonotype was obtained from a woman between 18 and 30 years old with Graves' hyperthyroidism. Sequencing was performed on blood. CDR3 nucleotides: TGTGCCATCAGTGGTACGTCGGGACCCAGAACTAAGTTCTCCTACGAGCAGTACTTC. It specifies CAISGTSGPRTKFSYEQYF.